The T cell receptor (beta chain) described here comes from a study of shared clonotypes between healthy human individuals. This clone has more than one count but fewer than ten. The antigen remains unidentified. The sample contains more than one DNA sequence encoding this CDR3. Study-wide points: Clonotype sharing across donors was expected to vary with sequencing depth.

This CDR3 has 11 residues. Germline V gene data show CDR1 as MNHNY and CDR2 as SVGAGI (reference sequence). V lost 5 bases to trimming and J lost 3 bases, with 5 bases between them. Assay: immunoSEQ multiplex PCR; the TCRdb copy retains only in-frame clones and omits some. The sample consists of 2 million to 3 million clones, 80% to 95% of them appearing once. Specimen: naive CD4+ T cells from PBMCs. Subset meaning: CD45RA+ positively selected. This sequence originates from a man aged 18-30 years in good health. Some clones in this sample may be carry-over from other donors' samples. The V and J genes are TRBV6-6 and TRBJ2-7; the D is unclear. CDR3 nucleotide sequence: TGTGCCAGCAGTCCAAGCTACGAGCAGTACTTC. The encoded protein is CASSPSYEQYF.